One and the same sample provided the 23 T cell receptor beta chains below, sequenced in a study of T cell changes during pregnancy in multiple sclerosis. Generated by immunoSEQ multiplex PCR, the TCRdb table keeps only in-frame clones and is missing some. This table holds some 40,000 clones, roughly 87% found once. Sequenced material: CD4+ T cells from peripheral blood mononuclear cells, taken in the first trimester of pregnancy. The receptors derive from a female donor with multiple sclerosis, enrolled in a pregnancy study.

This clone has more than one count but fewer than ten. The CDR3 is CASSPWYRVGTFSGNTIYF. The CDR3 region has the DNA TGTGCCAGCAGCCCGTGGTACCGGGTCGGGACTTTCTCTGGAAACACCATATATTTT. This chain joins TRBV5-6 and TRBJ1-3; TRBD1 might be the D (5 bases). Trimming took 4 bases from V and 0 from J, leaving 23 bases between them. The germline CDR1 and CDR2 sequences are SGHDT and YYEEEE. The CDR3 has 19 residues.

V and J are TRBV7-8 and TRBJ2-1; TRBD2 aligns across 8 bases. This CDR3 comprises 15 residues. The V segment lost 5 bases and the J segment 6 bases; nucleotides outside the gene matches: 9. Germline values: CDR1 SGHVS, CDR2 FQNEAQ. CDR3 residues: CASSPSGRGLNEQFF. In DNA, the CDR3 is TGTGCCAGCAGCCCCAGCGGGAGAGGACTCAATGAGCAGTTCTTC. The variable domain in full, completed from reference TRBV7-8 and TRBJ2-1, reads GAGVSQSPRYKVAKRGQDVALRCDPISGHVSLFWYQQALGQGPEFLTYFQNEAQLDKSGLPSDRFFAERPEGSVSTLKIQRTQQEDSAVYLCASSPSGRGLNEQFFGPGTRLTVL.

The chain is built from TRBV30 and TRBJ2-3; TRBD2 matches at 8 bases. This CDR3 has 18 residues. Germline V gene lookup returns CDR1 GTSNPN and CDR2 SVGIG (reference sequence). The CDR3: CAGEGSGTRREGTDTQYF. In nucleotides, the CDR3 is TGTGCTGGAGAGGGTAGCGGGACGAGGCGGGAGGGCACAGATACGCAGTATTTT. The entire variable domain, with the rest obtained from reference TRBV30 and TRBJ2-3, is as follows: SQTIHQWPATLVQPVGSPLSLECTVEGTSNPNLYWYRQAAGRGLQLLFYSVGIGQISSEVPQNLSASRPQDRQFILSSKKLLLSDSGFYLCAGEGSGTRREGTDTQYFGPGTRLTVL.

The V and J genes are TRBV6-1 and TRBJ2-3; 7 positions agree with TRBD1. Trimming cost V 2 bases and J 4 bases; bases outside gene matches: 6. This CDR3 spans 15 amino acids. Germline-derived CDR1 and CDR2 are MNHNS and SASEGT. The CDR3 nucleotides read TGTGCCAGCAGTGAAAGACAGGGTATAGCAGATACGCAGTATTTT. Its translation: CASSERQGIADTQYF.

The V and J genes are TRBV4-2 and TRBJ1-2; 9 nucleotides agree with TRBD1. The CDR3 covers 16 residues. The germline CDR1 and CDR2 sequences are LGHNA and YNFKEQ. With 0 bases clipped from V and 4 bases from J, the junction kept 6 bases outside the gene matches. The CDR3 loop is CASSQETGGGLYGYTF. The CDR3 DNA reads as TGTGCCAGCAGCCAAGAAACAGGGGGCGGGCTCTATGGCTACACCTTC.

This clone was seen only once. The chain joins TRBV6-1 to TRBJ2-1; the D gene is possibly TRBD2 (7 bases). Germline CDR1 and CDR2: MNHNS and SASEGT. This CDR3 comprises 16 residues. V was shortened by 0 bases and J by 5 bases, with 14 bases between the two germline ends. The CDR3 DNA reads as TGTGCCAGCAGTGAAGCTCTCGGGGGGCTGAACAATGAGCAGTTCTTC. Residues: CASSEALGGLNNEQFF.

The chain uses TRBV6-5 and TRBJ1-3; perhaps TRBD1 as D (5 bases). The CDR3 runs to 13 residues. The germline V and J ends were trimmed by 3 bases and 7 bases, with 10 bases remaining between them. The germline V gene encodes CDR1 MNHEY and CDR2 SVGAGI. The CDR3 sequence is CASSYVGGNTIYF. In DNA form, the CDR3 reads TGTGCCAGCAGTTATGTTGGGGGGAACACCATATATTTT.

This clone has a single count. V is TRBV5-1 and J is TRBJ2-3; a possible D gene is TRBD1 (6 bases). The V gene's germline CDR1 is SGHRS and CDR2 YFSETQ. Trimming shortened V by 4 bases and J by 3 bases, and 12 bases separated the two germline ends. The CDR3 runs 14 residues. The CDR3 DNA follows: TGCGCCAGCAGCCCGGTGGACAGTACAGATACGCAGTATTTT. This sequence encodes CASSPVDSTDTQYF.

This chain links TRBV29-1 with TRBJ2-3; 11 bases agree with TRBD2. CDR3 length: 14 residues. Germline V lookup: CDR1 SQVTM, CDR2 ANQGSEA. J gave up 1 base and V 7 bases, and 4 bases lay outside the gene matches. The CDR3 DNA is TGCAGCGGGAATAGCGGGAGGGGCACAGATACGCAGTATTTT. Its translation is CSGNSGRGTDTQYF.

V usage is TRBV2 and J usage is TRBJ2-2, with TRBD1 matching over 7 bases. This CDR3 has 15 amino acids. Germline CDR1 SNHLY, CDR2 FYNNEI. V dropped 2 bases and J dropped 5; count of bases not matched to a gene: 5. The CDR3, as DNA: TGTGCCAGCAGTGAATCGGGCAGGGGGACCGGGGAGCTGTTTTTT. This sequence encodes CASSESGRGTGELFF.

The chain joins TRBV5-6 to TRBJ1-3, with D unclear. The CDR3 extends over 15 amino acids. The V end was cut by 7 bases, the J end by 4 bases, with 18 bases between. Per germline, CDR1 SGHDT and CDR2 YYEEEE. Here the CDR3 reads CASSQNTELGNTIYF. Written as DNA, the CDR3 is TGTGCCAGCTCTCAAAACACAGAGCTAGGAAACACCATATATTTT.

The rearrangement uses TRBV29-1 and TRBJ2-2; 8 bases are a match to TRBD1. V shed 5 bases, J shed 5 bases, and the junction held 4 bases outside the gene matches. This CDR3 comprises 13 residues. The V gene's germline CDR1 is SQVTM and CDR2 ANQGSEA. The CDR3: CSVSGGLTGELFF. CDR3 DNA sequence: TGCAGCGTTTCAGGGGGCTTGACCGGGGAGCTGTTTTTT.

The sample holds a few counts of this clone. The rearrangement joins TRBV18 to TRBJ2-4, with TRBD2 matching over 8 bases. Trimming took 3 bases from V and 7 from J; bases not matched to a gene: 5. CDR1 is KGHSH, CDR2 LQKENI, per germline. The CDR3 contains 14 residues. This CDR3 is CASSPGASGNIQYF. CDR3 nucleotide sequence: TGTGCCAGCTCACCCGGGGCTAGCGGGAACATTCAGTACTTC.

This clone was recorded only once. This rearrangement joins TRBV27 to TRBJ2-6, with no clear D. V lost 6 bases, J lost 0 bases, and 6 bases lay in between. From germline, CDR1 is MNHEY and CDR2 SMNVEV (reference sequence). The CDR3 consists of 14 residues. The CDR3 is CASSEPSGANVLTF. The CDR3 coding sequence is TGTGCCAGCAGCGAGCCCTCTGGGGCCAACGTCCTGACTTTC. Looking up the rest from reference TRBV27 and TRBJ2-6 gives the full variable domain: EAQVTQNPRYLITVTGKKLTVTCSQNMNHEYMSWYRQDPGLGLRQIYYSMNVEVTDKGDVPEGYKVSRKEKRNFPLILESPSPNQTSLYFCASSEPSGANVLTFGAGSRLTVL.

CDR3 DNA sequence: TGTGCCAGCAGCCCTGGGGCGTACGAGCAGTACTTC. Amino acid sequence: CASSPGAYEQYF. This rearrangement joins TRBV7-9 to TRBJ2-7; D is possibly TRBD1 (5 bases). CDR3 size: 12 residues. CDR1 is SEHNR and CDR2 is FQNEAQ in the germline V gene (reference sequence). V was cut by 5 bases and J by 4 bases, with 9 bases left in between.

The V call is TRBV6-8, the J call TRBJ2-7, with 10 bases lining up with TRBD2. V lost 5 bases to trimming and J lost 3 bases; unmatched junction nucleotides: 7. Looked up from germline, CDR1 is MNHGY and CDR2 is SAAAGT. The CDR3 consists of 15 residues. The CDR3 coding sequence is TGTGCCAGCAGTCGCCCCGGGACTAGCGTCTACGAGCAGTACTTC. Its translation: CASSRPGTSVYEQYF.

This chain uses TRBV7-8 with TRBJ2-6; D not resolved. Trimming cost V 5 bases and J 0 bases, with 14 bases left between them. CDR3 size: 17 residues. Germline V gives CDR1 SGHVS, CDR2 FQNEAQ. CDR3 protein: CASSPPLRYSGANVLTF. The CDR3 DNA sequence: TGTGCCAGCAGCCCCCCATTACGGTACTCTGGGGCCAACGTCCTGACTTTC.

This chain joins TRBV5-1 and TRBJ2-6; the match to TRBD2 covers 12 bases. This CDR3 spans 19 amino acids. The V and J ends lost 4 bases and 0 bases, in that order; junction bases with no gene match: 8. The germline V gene has CDR1 SGHRS and CDR2 YFSETQ. The CDR3 spells CASSPTSGGLSSGANVLTF. CDR3 in DNA: TGCGCCAGCAGCCCCACTAGCGGGGGGCTCAGCTCTGGGGCCAACGTCCTGACTTTC.

J is TRBJ2-2 and V is TRBV28, with D uncertain. The CDR3 covers 12 residues. V lost 7 bases and J lost 8, with 11 bases in between. Germline-derived CDR1 and CDR2 are MDHEN and SYDVKM. CDR3 coding DNA: TGTGCCAGCACTCCGTTATTTGGGGAGCTGTTTTTT. Translating gives CASTPLFGELFF. The full variable domain, completed using reference TRBV28 and TRBJ2-2, is DVKVTQSSRYLVKRTGEKVFLECVQDMDHENMFWYRQDPGLGLRLIYFSYDVKMKEKGDIPEGYSVSREKKERFSLILESASTNQTSMYLCASTPLFGELFFGEGSRLTVL.

The chain couples TRBV7-2 to TRBJ2-3, with 8 bases lining up with TRBD1. CDR1 and CDR2 (germline): SGHTA, FQGNSA. V was clipped by 2 bases and J by 5 bases; unmatched bases: 9. This CDR3 contains 16 residues. CDR3 coding DNA: TGTGCCAGCAGCTTAACAGGGGGGATAGGGGGAGATACGCAGTATTTT. It translates to CASSLTGGIGGDTQYF.

The chain joins TRBV25-1 to TRBJ2-2; 9 nucleotides align to TRBD1. The CDR3 consists of 15 residues. The trim removed 3 bases at V and 3 bases at J, leaving 2 bases unmatched. In germline, CDR1 is MGHDK, CDR2 SYGVNS. The DNA for the CDR3 is TGTGCCAGCAGTGACGGACAGGGGTACACCGGGGAGCTGTTTTTT. This codes for CASSDGQGYTGELFF.

V usage is TRBV18 and J usage is TRBJ2-5; weak D call: TRBD1 (6 bases). The length of the CDR3 is 14 residues. Germline V gives CDR1 KGHSH, CDR2 LQKENI. Trimming cost V 6 bases and J 2 bases, with 13 bases left between them. The CDR3 DNA reads TGTGCCAGCTCGGCATACGGACAGCAAGAGACCCAGTACTTC. This gives the protein CASSAYGQQETQYF. The full variable domain, in which reference TRBV18 and TRBJ2-5 provide the parts outside the CDR3, is NAGVMQNPRHLVRRRGQEARLRCSPMKGHSHVYWYRQLPEEGLKFMVYLQKENIIDESGMPKERFSAEFPKEGPSILRIQQVVRGDSAAYFCASSAYGQQETQYFGPGTRLLVL.

The chain has TRBV30 and TRBJ2-7, with a possible D match to TRBD2 (6 bases). This CDR3 spans 18 amino acids. The V end was cut by 3 bases, the J end by 4 bases, with 28 bases between. CDR1 and CDR2 from the germline V gene are GTSNPN and SVGIG (reference sequence). Written as DNA, the CDR3 is TGTGCCTGGAGCCGAATTCTCGGGGATTGGAGGGGCCCTTACGAGCAGTACTTC. Translation: CAWSRILGDWRGPYEQYF.